This TCR beta chain is from a study of low-dose radiotherapy and immunotherapy resistance in tumors. In the study overall: Fractions of 0.5 Gy went to Cohort 1 every 2 weeks, totaling 6.5 Gy. Intravenous administration to patients comprised nivolumab at 240 mg every two weeks and ipilimumab at 1 mg/kg every six weeks.

First-strand cDNA relied on TRAV- and TRBV-specific primers spanning alpha and beta chains. A constant-region primer paired with the V-primer adapter amplified TCRs over approximately 18 PCR cycles. TCRdb independently ran MiXCR on the reads; one entry per CDR3 protein. The repertoire holds tens of thousands of distinct CDR3 sequences, with over 15% as singletons. This CDR3 has 14 amino acids. Trimming removed 4 bases at V and 4 bases at J, with 11 bases between. Germline CDR1 reads SGHVS; CDR2 reads FNYEAQ. The time point was: before trial treatment. The therapy administered to donors comprised nivolumab, ipilimumab, aspirin, low-dose cyclophosphamide and low-dose radiotherapy. This clonotype was counted ten times or more.

The chain links TRBV7-6 to TRBJ2-1; no definite D call. This specimen was PBMCs, taken before treatment. This TCR came from a male donor with prostate cancer. The CDR3 spells CASSSGRWYNEQFF. In DNA, the CDR3 is TGTGCCAGCAGCTCCGGGCGGTGGTACAATGAGCAGTTCTTC.